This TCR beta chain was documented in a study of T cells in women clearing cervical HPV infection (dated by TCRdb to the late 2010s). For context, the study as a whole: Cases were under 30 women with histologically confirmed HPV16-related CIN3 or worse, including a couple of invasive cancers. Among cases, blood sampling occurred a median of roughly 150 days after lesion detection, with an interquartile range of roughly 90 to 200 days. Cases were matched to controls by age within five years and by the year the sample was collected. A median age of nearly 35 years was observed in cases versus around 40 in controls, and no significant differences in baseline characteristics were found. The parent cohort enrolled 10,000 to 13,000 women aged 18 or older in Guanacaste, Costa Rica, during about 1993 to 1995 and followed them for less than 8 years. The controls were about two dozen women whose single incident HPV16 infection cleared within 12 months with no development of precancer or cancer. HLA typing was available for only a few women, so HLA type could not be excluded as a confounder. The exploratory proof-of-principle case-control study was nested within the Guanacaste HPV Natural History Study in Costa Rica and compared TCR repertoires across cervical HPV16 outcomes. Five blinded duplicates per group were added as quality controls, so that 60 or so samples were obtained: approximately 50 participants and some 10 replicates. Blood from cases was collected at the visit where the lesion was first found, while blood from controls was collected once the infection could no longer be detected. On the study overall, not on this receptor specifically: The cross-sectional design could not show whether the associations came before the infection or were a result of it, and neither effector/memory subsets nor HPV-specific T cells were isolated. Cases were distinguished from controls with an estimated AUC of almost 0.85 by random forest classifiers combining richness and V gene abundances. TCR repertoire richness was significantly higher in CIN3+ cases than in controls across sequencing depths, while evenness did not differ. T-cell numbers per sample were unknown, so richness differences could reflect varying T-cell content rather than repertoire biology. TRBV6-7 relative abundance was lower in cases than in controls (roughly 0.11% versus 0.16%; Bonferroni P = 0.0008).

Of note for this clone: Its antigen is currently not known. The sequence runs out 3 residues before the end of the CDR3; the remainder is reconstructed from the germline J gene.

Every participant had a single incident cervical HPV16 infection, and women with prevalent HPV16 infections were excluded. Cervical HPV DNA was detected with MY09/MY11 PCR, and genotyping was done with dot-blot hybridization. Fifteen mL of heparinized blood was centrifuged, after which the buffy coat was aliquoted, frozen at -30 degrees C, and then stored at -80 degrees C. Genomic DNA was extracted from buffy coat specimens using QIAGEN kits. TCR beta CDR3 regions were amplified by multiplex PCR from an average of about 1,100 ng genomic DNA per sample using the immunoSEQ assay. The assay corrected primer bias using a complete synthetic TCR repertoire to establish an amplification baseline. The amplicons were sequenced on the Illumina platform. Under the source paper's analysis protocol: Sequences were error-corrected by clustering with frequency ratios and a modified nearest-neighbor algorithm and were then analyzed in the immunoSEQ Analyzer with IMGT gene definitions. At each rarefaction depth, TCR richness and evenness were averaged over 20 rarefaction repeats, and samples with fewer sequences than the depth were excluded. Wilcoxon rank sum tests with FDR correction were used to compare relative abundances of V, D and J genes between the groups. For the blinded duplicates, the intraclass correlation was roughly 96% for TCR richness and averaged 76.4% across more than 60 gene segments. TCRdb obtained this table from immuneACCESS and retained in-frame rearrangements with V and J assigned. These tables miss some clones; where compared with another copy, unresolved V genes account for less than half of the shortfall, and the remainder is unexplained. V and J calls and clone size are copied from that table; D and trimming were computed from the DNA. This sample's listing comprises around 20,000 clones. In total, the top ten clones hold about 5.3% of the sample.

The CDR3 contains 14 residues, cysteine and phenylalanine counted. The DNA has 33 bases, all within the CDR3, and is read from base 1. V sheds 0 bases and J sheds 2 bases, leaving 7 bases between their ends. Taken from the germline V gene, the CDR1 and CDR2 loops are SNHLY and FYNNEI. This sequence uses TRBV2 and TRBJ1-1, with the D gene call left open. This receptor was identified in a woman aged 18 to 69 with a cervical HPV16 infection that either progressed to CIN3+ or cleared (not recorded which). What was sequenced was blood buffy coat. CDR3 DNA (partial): TGTGCCAGCAGTGAAGCGCGGGGAAACACTGAA. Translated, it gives CASSEARGNTE. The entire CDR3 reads CASSEARGNTEAFF.